A single TCR beta chain is shown here with its context. These data originate in a study of T cell changes during pregnancy in multiple sclerosis. Germline V gene sequence: CDR1 LNHNV, CDR2 YYDKDF (reference sequence). V shed 1 base and J 0 bases; nucleotides not matched to a gene: 2. The CDR3 consists of 16 residues. Sequenced by immunoSEQ multiplex PCR; TCRdb stores in-frame clones only, minus some. There are 45,000 to 75,000 clones in the sample; more than 85% occur only once, and more than 0.7% lies in the top ten. The sequencing here drew on peripheral blood, taken in the first trimester of pregnancy. The rearrangement joins TRBV15 to TRBJ2-1, with 8 nucleotides matching TRBD2. This sequence was found in a female donor with multiple sclerosis, enrolled in a pregnancy study. This CDR3 is CATSRGAGVSYNEQFF. DNA of the CDR3: TGTGCCACCAGCAGAGGAGCGGGGGTCTCCTACAATGAGCAGTTCTTC.